This entry features one T cell receptor beta chain sequence. Sequencing was performed with immunoSEQ multiplex PCR; in TCRdb, only in-frame clones are kept and a portion is missing. The repertoire holds about 270,000 clones, with roughly 80% as singletons. This specimen comes from a study of blood T cell repertoires in COVID-19. Study at large: Some COVID-19 samples were acute and others convalescent; all came from the United States, Italy and Spain. T cells, B-cell-depleted T cells, or PBMCs provided the cDNA or gDNA that served as material.

The CDR3 length is 15 residues. The germline V gene encodes CDR1 SNHLY and CDR2 FYNNEI. Trimming took 6 bases from V and 0 from J, leaving 13 bases between them. Enrollment of patients from Seattle took place during active infection, with longitudinal follow-up. This receptor was obtained from a human donor with COVID-19, enrolled during active disease. The donor label of this sample is uncertain. The chain carries TRBV2 and TRBJ2-3; perhaps TRBD1 as D (6 bases). What was sequenced was peripheral blood. DNA for the CDR3: TGTGCCAGCAGCGCGGACAGTTCTAGCACAGATACGCAGTATTTT. This sequence encodes CASSADSSSTDTQYF.